This TCR beta chain was observed in a study of CXCR3-negative and CXCR3-positive naive CD8 T cells. Study-wide findings and caveats: TRB CDR3 properties were used to infer TCR strength, and surface CD5 was comparable between naive subsets. TRBV-TRBJ usage matched between naive CXCR3-negative and CXCR3-positive cells but not between memory cells. In both naive subsets diversity was comparably high, whereas memory CD8+ cells showed much lower diversity.

Every subset of CD8+ T cells was sorted in triplicate at 250,000 to 300,000 cells each. Comment on this clonotype: What it binds is unknown.

CDR1 and CDR2 from the germline V gene are MDHEN and SYDVKM. The CDR3 is 16 amino acids. UMI-tagged TRB cDNA libraries were built via 5' RACE. TCRdb reworked the 5' RACE reads into one entry per CDR3 protein, no DNA. In total, the table holds tens of thousands of distinct CDR3 sequences. Sequencing was carried out using memory CD8+ T cells from blood. The TCR sequence derives from a human donor in good health. Some clones in this sample may be carry-over from other donors' samples. The V call is TRBV28, the J call TRBJ1-2. The CDR3 spells CASSFVGFRLNYGYTF.